The T cell receptor (beta chain) under discussion was sequenced for a study of pediatric ulcerative colitis. V shed 3 bases, J shed 5 bases, and the junction held 5 bases outside the gene matches. Germline V gives CDR1 SGHTA, CDR2 FQGNSA. CDR3 length: 14 amino acids. The rectum was sampled with one to two pinch biopsies at colonoscopy. Only in-frame clones appear in the TCRdb table, and some are missing; sequencing was by immunoSEQ multiplex PCR. Of fewer than 20,000 clones in the sample, roughly 70% were seen once. The V call is TRBV7-2, the J call TRBJ1-1; TRBD1 agrees at 8 bases. The source is a boy between 5 and 17 years old with moderate ulcerative colitis. Sequencing used gut tissue. The CDR3 nucleotides are TGTGCCAGCAGCTTCCAGGGGGCGAATACTGAAGCTTTCTTT. It specifies CASSFQGANTEAFF.